This T cell receptor (beta chain) was retrieved from a study of blood T cell repertoires in COVID-19 (dated by TCRdb to 2020 to 2021). Notes on the research overall: The collaborator samples originated in the United States, Italy and Spain and spanned the acute and convalescent phases of COVID-19. The material from the prospective study consisted of cDNA or gDNA derived from T cells, B-cell-depleted T cells, or PBMCs. Deeply sampled blood TCRbeta repertoires from subjects exposed to, actively infected with, or recovered from COVID-19 were included in the dataset. The repertoires were released in a freely available public database intended as a resource for research on the immune response to SARS-CoV-2. The samples were drawn from the first 160 participants of the ongoing ImmuneRACE study and from about 1,200 subjects provided by 6 global collaborators. A de-identified subject ID, COVID-19 status, age in years and sex were almost always included in the sample metadata. Where available, HLA class I and class II types were obtained from metadata supplied by the sample provider rather than from assay-based typing. Study-wide findings and limitations: Clinical and demographic metadata were provided uncurated, with the amount varying by source and participant.

The immunoSEQ Assay, a bias-controlled multiplex PCR, was used to amplify TCRbeta CDR3 regions from genomic DNA. In the paper's pipeline: The number of nucleated cells in each sample was estimated by amplification of reference gene primers within the assay. Sequence reads were collapsed and filtered to measure the absolute abundance of every unique TCRbeta CDR3 rearrangement. For each sample, productive Simpson clonality was calculated by taking the square root of Simpson's diversity index across productive rearrangements. TCRdb obtained this table from immuneACCESS and retained in-frame rearrangements with V and J assigned. These tables miss some clones; where compared with another copy, unresolved V genes account for less than half of the shortfall, and the remainder is unexplained. The DNA gave D and trimming, while V, J and clone size come from that table. The sample table contains approximately 70,000 clones; only one count was recorded for 76% of them. The ten most abundant clones make up under 15% of the sample.

In Seattle, one collaborating source enrolled patients while the infection was active and tracked those patients longitudinally over the course of disease. Each collaborating institution followed its own protocols to collect whole blood in K2EDTA tubes. For TCRbeta analysis, collaborators shipped samples in one of three forms: frozen whole blood, isolated PBMCs, or DNA extracted from either of those sample types. The germline V gene yields MGHRA for CDR1 and YSYEKL for CDR2. The junction shows trimming of 4 bases on V and 4 bases on J, and the gene matches do not reach 7 bases of it. Its CDR3 holds 18 amino acids, cysteine through phenylalanine. Just CDR3 DNA is preserved here, 54 bases in frame from base 1. Of note for this clone: Its antigen is not yet known. No base qualities exist here, and no much larger clone lies one base off it.

This TCR came from a man between 60 and 70 years old with COVID-19, enrolled during active disease. Material: peripheral blood. The chain is assembled from TRBV4-1 and TRBJ2-2; a stretch of 15 junction bases matches TRBD2. This receptor has the CDR3 CASSRGTSGRWSTGELFF. The DNA sequence is as follows: TGCGCCAGCAGCCGAGGGACTAGCGGGAGGTGGAGCACCGGGGAGCTGTTTTTT.